The 17 T cell receptor beta chains listed next were all sequenced from one sample in a study of T cell responses to AZD1222 COVID-19 vaccine. Assay used: immunoSEQ multiplex PCR; TCRdb lists only in-frame clones, some missing. In the table there are 95,000 to 100,000 clones, approximately 91% of which are singletons. Material: peripheral blood, obtained 28 days after the second AZD1222 dose. The origin of the receptors is an adult who received the AZD1222 COVID-19 vaccine.

This chain joins TRBV6-5 and TRBJ1-6; D not certain. Germline V lookup: CDR1 MNHEY, CDR2 SVGAGI. The ends were cut back, 6 bases at V and 7 bases at J, with 13 bases in the middle. This CDR3 has 14 amino acids. CDR3 sequence reads: CASSVRKGNSPLHF. The CDR3 nucleotides read TGTGCCAGCAGCGTTCGAAAAGGCAATTCACCCCTCCACTTT.

The V call is TRBV3-1 (or the pseudogene TRBV3-2), the J call TRBJ1-4; maybe TRBD1 (5 bases). The CDR3 consists of 15 residues. Germline-derived CDR1 and CDR2 are LGHDT and YNNKEL (reference sequence). Trimming shortened V by 4 bases and J by 7 bases, and 16 bases separated the two germline ends. CDR3 sequence: CASSPLGARGEKLFF. The CDR3 DNA is TGTGCCAGCAGCCCGCTAGGGGCCCGCGGTGAAAAACTGTTTTTT.

V gene TRBV7-2 combines with J gene TRBJ2-1, with 10 positions matching TRBD1. The V gene's germline CDR1 is SGHTA and CDR2 FQGNSA. With 5 bases clipped from V and 9 bases from J, the junction kept 10 bases outside the gene matches. The CDR3 consists of 15 residues. CDR3 sequence (DNA): TGTGCCAGCAGCACGGGACAGGGGATCTCGGGTGAGCAGTTCTTC. This gives the protein CASSTGQGISGEQFF. Full variable domain (remainder filled in from reference TRBV7-2 and TRBJ2-1): GAGVSQSPSNKVTEKGKDVELRCDPISGHTALYWYRQSLGQGLEFLIYFQGNSAPDKSGLPSDRFSAERTGGSVSTLTIQRTQQEDSAVYLCASSTGQGISGEQFFGPGTRLTVL.

The chain couples TRBV27 to TRBJ2-3; unclear D gene. V dropped 6 bases and J dropped 1 base, with 8 bases sitting between them. CDR3 length equals 13 residues. CDR1 MNHEY and CDR2 SMNVEV come from the germline V gene (reference sequence). Here the CDR3 reads CASSPLGTDTQYF. The DNA of the CDR3 is TGTGCCAGCAGCCCCCTAGGCACAGATACGCAGTATTTT.

J is TRBJ2-6 and V is TRBV5-1; D call uncertain. This CDR3 has 15 amino acids. Trimming shortened V by 4 bases and J by 0 bases, and 8 bases separated the two germline ends. Per germline, CDR1 SGHRS and CDR2 YFSETQ. CDR3 bases: TGCGCCAGCAGCCCCGGACCCTCTGGGGCCAACGTCCTGACTTTC. Translating gives CASSPGPSGANVLTF.

The chain recombines TRBV28 with TRBJ1-5, with D tentatively TRBD1 (6 bases). The CDR3 spans 18 residues. Trimming stripped 3 bases from V and 0 bases from J, with 18 bases between. Germline CDR1 MDHEN, CDR2 SYDVKM. The CDR3 bases are TGTGCCAGCAGTTTCCCCCTTATACAGGGCTATAGCAATCAGCCCCAGCATTTT. It is translated as CASSFPLIQGYSNQPQHF.

The V call is TRBV28, the J call TRBJ1-1, with a possible D match to TRBD1 (6 bases). V was trimmed by 6 bases and J by 1 base, leaving 9 bases between them. The CDR3 spans 13 residues. Germline CDR1 MDHEN, CDR2 SYDVKM. CDR3: CASRGHTNTEAFF. In DNA, the CDR3 is TGTGCCAGCAGGGGACACACGAACACTGAAGCTTTCTTT.

The J gene is TRBJ2-7, the V gene TRBV27, with 7 bases lining up with TRBD2. With 2 bases clipped from V and 2 bases from J, the junction kept 12 bases outside the gene matches. This CDR3 is 17 amino acids long. The germline V gene encodes CDR1 MNHEY and CDR2 SMNVEV (reference sequence). CDR3 in DNA: TGTGCCAGCAGTTTAAGGGGAAAGGGACTACCGCCCTACGAGCAGTACTTC. It translates to CASSLRGKGLPPYEQYF.

The rearrangement joins TRBV5-1 to TRBJ1-4; D gene unclear. The CDR3 runs 14 residues. Germline V gene lookup returns CDR1 SGHRS and CDR2 YFSETQ. Trimming shortened V by 5 bases and J by 6 bases, and 14 bases separated the two germline ends. CDR3 protein: CASRPDLMYEKLFF. DNA for the CDR3: TGCGCCAGCAGACCGGACCTGATGTATGAAAAACTGTTTTTT.

Remarks on this clone: Relative to the germline gene, one junction end is altered; a read error may explain this. The V gene is TRBV7-7, the J gene TRBJ2-3; 10 nucleotides line up with TRBD1. Germline V gene lookup returns CDR1 SSHAT and CDR2 FNYEAQ (reference sequence). The CDR3 has 15 residues. The CDR3 region is CASSRTGGGGDTQYF. As DNA, the CDR3 is TGTGCTAGCAGCCGGACAGGGGGAGGGGGAGATACGCAGTATTTT.

This rearrangement joins TRBV4-3 to TRBJ1-2, with TRBD1 as a possible D gene (6 bases). CDR3 length equals 15 residues. CDR1 LGHNA and CDR2 YSLEER come from the germline V gene. Trimming pared 0 bases from V and 3 bases from J, leaving 11 bases between. Here the CDR3 reads CASSQDFSGDYGYTF. CDR3 bases: TGCGCCAGCAGCCAAGATTTTTCAGGGGACTATGGCTACACCTTC.

V gene TRBV19 combines with J gene TRBJ2-1, with 12 bases identical to TRBD2. CDR1 is LNHDA, CDR2 SQIVND, per germline (reference sequence). CDR3 length equals 17 residues. Trimming removed 5 bases from V and 1 base from J; junction bases left unmatched: 6. CDR3 region: CASSFTSGRPSYNEQFF. CDR3 DNA sequence: TGTGCCAGTAGTTTCACTAGCGGGAGGCCTTCCTACAATGAGCAGTTCTTC.

The gene calls are TRBV5-1 and TRBJ2-3; 10 positions agree with TRBD2. The germline V gene has CDR1 SGHRS and CDR2 YFSETQ. The V gene end was trimmed by 3 bases and the J gene end by 4 bases; junction bases not matched to a gene: 14. This CDR3 has 18 amino acids. This CDR3 reads CASSSGLKAGGPADTQYF. In nucleotides, the CDR3 is TGCGCCAGCAGCTCTGGCCTAAAAGCGGGAGGGCCTGCAGATACGCAGTATTTT.

V usage is TRBV19 and J usage is TRBJ2-1; TRBD2 matches at 14 bases. V lost 3 bases to trimming and J lost 4 bases; unmatched junction nucleotides: 5. The germline gives CDR1 LNHDA, CDR2 SQIVND (reference sequence). The CDR3 is made up of 17 amino acids. CDR3 sequence: CASSIRLAGGGYNEQFF. The DNA for the CDR3 is TGTGCCAGTAGTATCCGACTAGCGGGAGGGGGTTACAATGAGCAGTTCTTC.

J is TRBJ2-1 and V is TRBV6-5; 11 bases align to TRBD2. V trimming: 7 bases; J trimming: 8 bases; junction bases outside the gene matches: 10. The CDR3 consists of 15 residues. The germline gives CDR1 MNHEY, CDR2 SVGAGI. The CDR3 loop reads CASTLTSGSIHEQFF. In DNA form, the CDR3 reads TGTGCCAGCACACTAACTAGCGGGAGTATTCATGAGCAGTTCTTC.

A few counts support this clone. The chain combines TRBV3-1 (or the pseudogene TRBV3-2) with TRBJ2-2, with D unclear. From germline, CDR1 is LGHDT and CDR2 YNNKEL (reference sequence). Trimming removed 4 bases at V and 7 bases at J, with 16 bases between. CDR3 size: 15 residues. This chain's CDR3 is CASSPPRGGDGELFF. The CDR3 nucleotides read TGTGCCAGCAGCCCCCCCCGAGGTGGGGACGGGGAGCTGTTTTTT.

This chain links TRBV5-1 with TRBJ1-2; 9 bases fit TRBD1. With 3 bases clipped from V and 7 bases from J, the junction kept 13 bases outside the gene matches. The CDR3 sequence is 16 residues long. Germline V CDR1 and CDR2: SGHRS, YFSETQ. CDR3 region: CASSSRGQGWESGYTF. The CDR3, as DNA: TGCGCCAGCAGCTCACGCGGACAGGGGTGGGAAAGTGGCTACACCTTC.